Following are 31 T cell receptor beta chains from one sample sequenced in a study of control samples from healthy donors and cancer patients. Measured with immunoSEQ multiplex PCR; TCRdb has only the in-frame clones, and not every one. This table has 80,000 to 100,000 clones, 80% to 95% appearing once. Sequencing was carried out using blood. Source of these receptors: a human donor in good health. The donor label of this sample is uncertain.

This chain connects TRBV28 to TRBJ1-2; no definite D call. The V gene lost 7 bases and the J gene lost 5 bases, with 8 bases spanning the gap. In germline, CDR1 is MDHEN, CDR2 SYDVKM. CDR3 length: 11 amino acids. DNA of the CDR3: TGTGCCAGCAACCCGGGGTATGGCTACACCTTC. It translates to CASNPGYGYTF.

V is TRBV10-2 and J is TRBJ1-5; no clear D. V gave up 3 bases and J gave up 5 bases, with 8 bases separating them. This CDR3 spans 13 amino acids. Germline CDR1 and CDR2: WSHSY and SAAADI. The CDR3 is CASSDGSHQPQHF. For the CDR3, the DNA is TGCGCCAGCAGTGACGGGAGCCATCAGCCCCAGCATTTT.

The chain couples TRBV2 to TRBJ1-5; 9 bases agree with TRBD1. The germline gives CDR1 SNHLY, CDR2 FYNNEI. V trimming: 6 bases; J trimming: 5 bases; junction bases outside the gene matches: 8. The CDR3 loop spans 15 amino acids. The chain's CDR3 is CASRKRRQGDQPQHF. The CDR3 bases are TGTGCCAGCAGGAAACGCCGACAGGGGGATCAGCCCCAGCATTTT.

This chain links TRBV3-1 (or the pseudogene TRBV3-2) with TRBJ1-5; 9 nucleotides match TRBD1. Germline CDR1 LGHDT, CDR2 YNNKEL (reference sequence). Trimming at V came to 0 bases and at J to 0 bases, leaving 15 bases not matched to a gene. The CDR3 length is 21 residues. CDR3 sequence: CASSQDPLVGQGSSSNQPQHF. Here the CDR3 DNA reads TGTGCCAGCAGCCAAGATCCACTTGTGGGACAGGGCTCGAGTAGCAATCAGCCCCAGCATTTT.

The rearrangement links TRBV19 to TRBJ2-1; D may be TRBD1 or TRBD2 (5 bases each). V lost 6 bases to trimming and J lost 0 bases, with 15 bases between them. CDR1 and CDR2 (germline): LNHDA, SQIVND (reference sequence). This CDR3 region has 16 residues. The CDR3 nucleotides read TGTGCCAGTAGACGTCCGGGACGGAGCTCCTACAATGAGCAGTTCTTC. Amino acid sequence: CASRRPGRSSYNEQFF.

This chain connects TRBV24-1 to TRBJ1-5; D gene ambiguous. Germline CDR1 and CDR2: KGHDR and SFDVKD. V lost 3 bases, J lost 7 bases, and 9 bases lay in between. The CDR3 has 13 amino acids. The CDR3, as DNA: TGTGCCACCAGTGATGAGCGAGGACAGCCCCAGCATTTT. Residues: CATSDERGQPQHF.

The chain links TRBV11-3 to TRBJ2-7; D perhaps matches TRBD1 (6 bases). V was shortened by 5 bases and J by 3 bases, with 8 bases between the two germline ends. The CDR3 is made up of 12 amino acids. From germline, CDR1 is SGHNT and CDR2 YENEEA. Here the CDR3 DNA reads TGTGCCAGCAGCCGCAGGGGCTACGAGCAGTACTTC. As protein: CASSRRGYEQYF.

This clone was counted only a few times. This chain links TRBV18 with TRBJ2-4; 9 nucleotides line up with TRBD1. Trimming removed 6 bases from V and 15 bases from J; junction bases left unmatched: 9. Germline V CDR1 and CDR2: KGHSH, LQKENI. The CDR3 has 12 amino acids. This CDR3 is CASSPGQGWWYF. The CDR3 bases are TGTGCCAGCTCGCCGGGACAGGGTTGGTGGTACTTC.

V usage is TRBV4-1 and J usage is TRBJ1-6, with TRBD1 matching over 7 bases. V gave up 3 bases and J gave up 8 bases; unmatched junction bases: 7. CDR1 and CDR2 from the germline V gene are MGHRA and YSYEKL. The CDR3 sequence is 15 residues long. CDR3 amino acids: CASSHPDRTDSPLHF. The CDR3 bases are TGCGCCAGCAGCCACCCGGACAGGACGGATTCACCCCTCCACTTT.

The CDR3 nucleotides are TGTGCCATCAACCCCGCCACTAACTATGGCTACACCTTC. As protein: CAINPATNYGYTF. The chain couples TRBV10-3 to TRBJ1-2; D call uncertain. CDR1 and CDR2 from the germline V gene are ENHRY and SYGVKD. Trimming left V 7 bases short and J 0 bases short, with 9 bases between. This CDR3 is built from 13 residues.

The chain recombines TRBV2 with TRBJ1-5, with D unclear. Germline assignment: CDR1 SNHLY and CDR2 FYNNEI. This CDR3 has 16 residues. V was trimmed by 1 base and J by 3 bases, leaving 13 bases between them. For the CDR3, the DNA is TGTGCCAGCAGTGAAGGGTTTAGGGTCCCCAATCAGCCCCAGCATTTT. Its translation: CASSEGFRVPNQPQHF. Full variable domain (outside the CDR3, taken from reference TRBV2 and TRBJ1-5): EPEVTQTPSHQVTQMGQEVILRCVPISNHLYFYWYRQILGQKVEFLVSFYNNEISEKSEIFDDQFSVERPDGSNFTLKIRSTKLEDSAMYFCASSEGFRVPNQPQHFGDGTRLSIL.

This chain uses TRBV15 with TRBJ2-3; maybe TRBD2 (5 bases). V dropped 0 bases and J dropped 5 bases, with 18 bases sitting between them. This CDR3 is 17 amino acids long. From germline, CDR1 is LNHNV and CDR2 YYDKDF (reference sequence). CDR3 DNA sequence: TGTGCCACCAGCAGAGATACCGATCGGGGATCGTTAGATACGCAGTATTTT. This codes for CATSRDTDRGSLDTQYF.

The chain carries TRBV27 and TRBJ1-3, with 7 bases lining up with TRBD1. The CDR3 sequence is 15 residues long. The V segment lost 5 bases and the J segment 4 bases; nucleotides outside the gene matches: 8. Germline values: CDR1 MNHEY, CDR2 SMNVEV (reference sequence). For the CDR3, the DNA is TGTGCCAGCAGTATGACAGGGATAGCGGGAAACACCATATATTTT. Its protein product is CASSMTGIAGNTIYF.

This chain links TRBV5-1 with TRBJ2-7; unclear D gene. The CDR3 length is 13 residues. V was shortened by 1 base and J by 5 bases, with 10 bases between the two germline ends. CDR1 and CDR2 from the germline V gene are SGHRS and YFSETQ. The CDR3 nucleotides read TGCGCCAGCAGCTTGATTTGGATGGACGAGCAGTACTTC. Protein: CASSLIWMDEQYF.

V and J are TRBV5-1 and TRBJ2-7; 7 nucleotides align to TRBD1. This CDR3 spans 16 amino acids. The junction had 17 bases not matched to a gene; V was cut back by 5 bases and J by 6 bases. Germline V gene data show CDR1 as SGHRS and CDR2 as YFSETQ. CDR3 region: CASRRQGGHPPVEQYF. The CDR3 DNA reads TGCGCCAGCAGGCGACAGGGCGGTCACCCGCCGGTCGAGCAGTACTTC.

The chain's CDR3 is CAWSVTGYSGANVLTF. For the CDR3, the DNA is TGTGCCTGGAGTGTTACAGGTTACTCTGGGGCCAACGTCCTGACTTTC. V gene TRBV30 combines with J gene TRBJ2-6; D possibly corresponds to TRBD1 (5 bases). V lost 0 bases and J lost 0, with 9 bases in between. Per the germline V gene, CDR1 is GTSNPN and CDR2 is SVGIG (reference sequence). This CDR3 region has 16 residues.

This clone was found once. CDR3 protein: CASSLALAASGEQYF. DNA for the CDR3: TGTGCCAGCAGCTTAGCTCTAGCCGCAAGCGGCGAGCAGTACTTC. J is TRBJ2-7 and V is TRBV7-2; a possible D gene is TRBD2 (5 bases). Looked up from germline, CDR1 is SGHTA and CDR2 is FQGNSA. V lost 0 bases, J lost 6 bases, and 15 bases lay in between. The CDR3 runs to 15 residues.

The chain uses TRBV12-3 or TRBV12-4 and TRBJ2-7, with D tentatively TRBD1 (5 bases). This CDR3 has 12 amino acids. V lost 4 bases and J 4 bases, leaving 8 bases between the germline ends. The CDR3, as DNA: TGTGCCAGCAGTTCCCAGGGTTACGAGCAGTACTTC. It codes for CASSSQGYEQYF.

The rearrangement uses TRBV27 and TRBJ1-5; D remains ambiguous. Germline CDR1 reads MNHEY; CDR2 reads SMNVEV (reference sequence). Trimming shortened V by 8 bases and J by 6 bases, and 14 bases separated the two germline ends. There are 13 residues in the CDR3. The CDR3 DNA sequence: TGTGCCAGCCGAGGCCTGGGTTTTCAGCCCCAGCATTTT. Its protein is CASRGLGFQPQHF.

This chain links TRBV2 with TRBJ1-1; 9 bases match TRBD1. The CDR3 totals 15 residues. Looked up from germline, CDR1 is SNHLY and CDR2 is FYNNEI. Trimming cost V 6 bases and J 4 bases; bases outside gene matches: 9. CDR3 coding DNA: TGTGCCAGCAGAAGACAGGGGGGGGGAGGCACTGAAGCTTTCTTT. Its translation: CASRRQGGGGTEAFF.

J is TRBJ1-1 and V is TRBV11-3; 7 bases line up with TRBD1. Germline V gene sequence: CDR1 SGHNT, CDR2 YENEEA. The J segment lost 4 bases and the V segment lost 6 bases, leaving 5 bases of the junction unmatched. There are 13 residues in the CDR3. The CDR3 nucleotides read TGTGCCAGCAGTAAGACAGGGATCACTGAAGCTTTCTTT. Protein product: CASSKTGITEAFF. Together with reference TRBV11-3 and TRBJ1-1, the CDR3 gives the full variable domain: EAGVVQSPRYKIIEKKQPVAFWCNPISGHNTLYWYLQNLGQGPELLIRYENEEAVDDSQLPKDRFSAERLKGVDSTLKIQPAELGDSAVYLCASSKTGITEAFFGQGTRLTVV.

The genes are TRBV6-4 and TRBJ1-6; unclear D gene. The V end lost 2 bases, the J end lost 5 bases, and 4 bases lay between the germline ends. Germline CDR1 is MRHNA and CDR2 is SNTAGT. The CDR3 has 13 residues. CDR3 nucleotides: TGTGCCAGCAGTGACAGGGATAATTCACCCCTCCACTTT. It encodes CASSDRDNSPLHF.

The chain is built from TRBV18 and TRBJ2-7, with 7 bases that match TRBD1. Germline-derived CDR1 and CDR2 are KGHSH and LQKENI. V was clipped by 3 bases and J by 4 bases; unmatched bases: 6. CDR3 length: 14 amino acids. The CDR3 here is CASSPGQEQYEQYF. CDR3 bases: TGTGCCAGCTCACCTGGACAGGAACAATACGAGCAGTACTTC.

CDR3 sequence: CASSLTGNNQPQHF. CDR3 DNA sequence: TGCGCCAGCAGCTTGACAGGGAACAATCAGCCCCAGCATTTT. The J gene is TRBJ1-5, the V gene TRBV5-1, with D maybe TRBD1 (6 bases). Per germline, CDR1 SGHRS and CDR2 YFSETQ. The CDR3 is 14 amino acids. The V and J ends lost 1 base and 3 bases respectively, with 8 bases between them.

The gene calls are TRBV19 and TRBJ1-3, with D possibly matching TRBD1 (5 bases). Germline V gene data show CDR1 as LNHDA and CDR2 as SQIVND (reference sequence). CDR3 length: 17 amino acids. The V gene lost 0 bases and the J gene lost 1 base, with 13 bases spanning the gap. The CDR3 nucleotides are TGTGCCAGTAGTATAGATCCCGCAGGGAAATCTGGAAACACCATATATTTT. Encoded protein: CASSIDPAGKSGNTIYF.

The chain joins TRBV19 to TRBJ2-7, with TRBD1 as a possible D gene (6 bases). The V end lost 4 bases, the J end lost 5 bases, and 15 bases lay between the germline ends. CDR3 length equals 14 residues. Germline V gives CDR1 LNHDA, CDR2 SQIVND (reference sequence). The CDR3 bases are TGTGCCAGTAGTACGCAACAGGGATTCCACGAGCAGTACTTC. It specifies CASSTQQGFHEQYF.

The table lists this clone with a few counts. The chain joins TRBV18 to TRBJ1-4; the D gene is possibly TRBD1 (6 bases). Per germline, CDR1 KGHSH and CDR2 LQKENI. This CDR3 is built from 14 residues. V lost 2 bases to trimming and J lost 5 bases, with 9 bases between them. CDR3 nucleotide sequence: TGTGCCAGCTCACCAGCGACAGGAAATGAAAAACTGTTTTTT. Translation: CASSPATGNEKLFF.

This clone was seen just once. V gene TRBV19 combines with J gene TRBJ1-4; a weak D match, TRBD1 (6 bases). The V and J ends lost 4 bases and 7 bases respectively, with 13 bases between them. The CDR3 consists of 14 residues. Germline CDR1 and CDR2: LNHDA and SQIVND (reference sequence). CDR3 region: CASSKTGGPEKLFF. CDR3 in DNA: TGTGCCAGTAGTAAAACGGGGGGGCCTGAAAAACTGTTTTTT.

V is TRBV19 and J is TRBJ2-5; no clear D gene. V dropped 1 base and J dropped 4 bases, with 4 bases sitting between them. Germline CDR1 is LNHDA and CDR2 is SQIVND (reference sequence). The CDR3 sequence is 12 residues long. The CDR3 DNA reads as TGTGCCAGTAGTATAGGCGGAGAGACCCAGTACTTC. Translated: CASSIGGETQYF.

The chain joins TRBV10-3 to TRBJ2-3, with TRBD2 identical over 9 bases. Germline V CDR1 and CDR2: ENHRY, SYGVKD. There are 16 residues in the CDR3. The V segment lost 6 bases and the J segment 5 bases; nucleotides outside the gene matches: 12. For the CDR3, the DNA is TGTGCCATCAGGGAGGTTAGCGGGGGCAAACAAGATACGCAGTATTTT. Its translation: CAIREVSGGKQDTQYF.

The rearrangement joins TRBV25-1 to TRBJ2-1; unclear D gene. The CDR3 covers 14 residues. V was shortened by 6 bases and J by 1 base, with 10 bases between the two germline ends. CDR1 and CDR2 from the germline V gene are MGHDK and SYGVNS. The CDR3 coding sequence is TGTGCCAGCAGCAAGGCAGATTCCTACAATGAGCAGTTCTTC. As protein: CASSKADSYNEQFF.